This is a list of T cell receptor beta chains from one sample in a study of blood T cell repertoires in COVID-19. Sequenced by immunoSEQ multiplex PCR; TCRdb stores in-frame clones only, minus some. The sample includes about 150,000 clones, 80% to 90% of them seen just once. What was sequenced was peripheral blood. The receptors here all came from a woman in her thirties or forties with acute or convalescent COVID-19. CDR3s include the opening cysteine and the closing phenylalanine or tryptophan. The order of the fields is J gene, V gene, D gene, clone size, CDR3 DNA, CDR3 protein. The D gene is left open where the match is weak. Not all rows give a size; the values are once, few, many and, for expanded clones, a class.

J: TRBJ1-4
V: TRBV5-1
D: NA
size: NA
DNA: TGCGCCAGCAGCTTGAGCGGTGGGGAAAAACTGTTTTTT
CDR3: CASSLSGGEKLFF

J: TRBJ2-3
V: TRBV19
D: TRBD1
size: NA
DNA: TGTGCCAGTAGTATAAGAAGGGACAGGGAGAGAGATACGCAGTATTTT
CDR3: CASSIRRDRERDTQYF

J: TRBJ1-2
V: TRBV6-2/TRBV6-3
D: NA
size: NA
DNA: TGTGCCAGCAGTTACACAACCAAACTATATGGCTACACCTTC
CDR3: CASSYTTKLYGYTF

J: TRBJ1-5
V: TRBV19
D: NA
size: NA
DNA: TGTGCCAGTAGTATGTGGAGCTCTAGCAATCAGCCCCAGCATTTT
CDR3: CASSMWSSSNQPQHF

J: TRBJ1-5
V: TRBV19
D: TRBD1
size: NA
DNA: TGTGCCAGTACTCACAAGGGGGGACAGGGCGGCTATAGCAATCAGCCCCAGCATTTT
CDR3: CASTHKGGQGGYSNQPQHF

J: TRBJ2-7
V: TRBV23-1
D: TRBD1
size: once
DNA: TGCGCCCTCGGACCCGGGACAGACTCCTACGAGCAGTACTTC
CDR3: CALGPGTDSYEQYF

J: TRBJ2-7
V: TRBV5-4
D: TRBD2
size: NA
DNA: TGTGCCAGCAGCTCGGGACTAGCGGTCTACGAGCAGTACTTC
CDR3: CASSSGLAVYEQYF

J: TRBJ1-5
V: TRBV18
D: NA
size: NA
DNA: TGTGCCAGCTCACCCTACGGAGGCGATCAGCCCCAGCATTTT
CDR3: CASSPYGGDQPQHF

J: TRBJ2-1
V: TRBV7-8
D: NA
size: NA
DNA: TGTGCCAGCAGCTTAGCGGGTGGGGGGACTGCGACCTACAATGAGCAGTTCTTC
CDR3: CASSLAGGGTATYNEQFF

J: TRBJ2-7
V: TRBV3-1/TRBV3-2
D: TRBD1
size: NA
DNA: TGTGCCAGCAGCCAGGGGACAGTGGGGACCTACGAGCAGTACTTC
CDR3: CASSQGTVGTYEQYF

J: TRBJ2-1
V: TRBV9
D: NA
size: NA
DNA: TGTGCCAGCAGCGTCCCCTACCTAAACGAGCAGTTCTTC
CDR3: CASSVPYLNEQFF

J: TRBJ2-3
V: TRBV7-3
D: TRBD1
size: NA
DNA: TGTGCCAGCAGCCAAGGACCACAGGGGGATTTT
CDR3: CASSQGPQGDF

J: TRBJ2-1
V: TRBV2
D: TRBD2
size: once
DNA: TGTGCCAGCACCAGGTCGGGGGGCAATGAGCAGTTCTTC
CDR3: CASTRSGGNEQFF

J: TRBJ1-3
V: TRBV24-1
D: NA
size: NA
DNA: TGTGCCATCGCCGACAGGAACGGAAACACCATATATTTT
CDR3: CAIADRNGNTIYF

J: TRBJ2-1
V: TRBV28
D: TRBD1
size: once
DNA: TGTGCCAGCATACGACAGGGGGGTTACAATGAGCAGTTCTTC
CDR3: CASIRQGGYNEQFF

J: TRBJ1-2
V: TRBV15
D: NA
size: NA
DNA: TGTGCCACCAGCAGAGTCACAGGGCATCCGAGCTACACCTTC
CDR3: CATSRVTGHPSYTF

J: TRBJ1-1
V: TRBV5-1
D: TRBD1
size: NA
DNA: TGCGCCAGCAGCATAGACAGGGTCGAGGTTGAAGCTTTCTTT
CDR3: CASSIDRVEVEAFF

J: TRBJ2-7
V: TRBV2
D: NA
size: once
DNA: TGTGCCAGCAGTGTTGGAGGGAGCTCCTACGAGCAGTACTTC
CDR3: CASSVGGSSYEQYF

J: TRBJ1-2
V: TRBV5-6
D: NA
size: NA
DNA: TGTGCCAGCAGCTTGGCCGGCGGTGGATATGGCTACACCTTC
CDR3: CASSLAGGGYGYTF

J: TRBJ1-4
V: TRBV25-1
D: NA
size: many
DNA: TGTGCCAGCAGTGGAGAAGGAGTTCGACTGTTTTTT
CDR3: CASSGEGVRLFF

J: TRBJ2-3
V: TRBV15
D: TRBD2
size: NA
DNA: TGTGCCAGCACTAGCGGGACGTCAGATACGCAGTATTTT
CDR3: CASTSGTSDTQYF

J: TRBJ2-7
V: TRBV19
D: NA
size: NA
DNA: TGTGCCAGTAGTATAGGTCAGGGAGGCTACGAGCAGTACTTC
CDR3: CASSIGQGGYEQYF

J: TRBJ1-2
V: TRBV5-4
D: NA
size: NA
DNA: TGTGCCAGCAGCTCCACAGGGAGTTATGGCTACACCTTC
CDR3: CASSSTGSYGYTF

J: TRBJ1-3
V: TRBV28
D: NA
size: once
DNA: TGTGCCAGCAGGTCTACAGGGAGCGGAAACACCATATATTTT
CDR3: CASRSTGSGNTIYF

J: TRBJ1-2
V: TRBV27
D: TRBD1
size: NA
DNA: TGTGCCAGCAGTTTAGTTTCCGGGACAGGGGTCGGTGGCTACACCTTC
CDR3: CASSLVSGTGVGGYTF

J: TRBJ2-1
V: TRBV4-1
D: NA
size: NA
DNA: TGCGCCAGCAGCCACCTTCCGGTCTCCTACAATGAGCAGTTCTTC
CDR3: CASSHLPVSYNEQFF

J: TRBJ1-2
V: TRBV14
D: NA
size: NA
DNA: TGTGCCAGCAGCCGCCAGACAGATTATGGCTACACCTTC
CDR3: CASSRQTDYGYTF

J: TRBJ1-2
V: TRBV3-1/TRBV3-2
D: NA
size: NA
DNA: TGTGCCAGCAGCCAAACTAGGGACACGTGGGATGTCTACACCTTC
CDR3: CASSQTRDTWDVYTF

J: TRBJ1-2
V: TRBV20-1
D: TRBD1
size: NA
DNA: TGCAGTGCTAGTCGACAGGGGGCGGTCGGCTACACCTTC
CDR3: CSASRQGAVGYTF

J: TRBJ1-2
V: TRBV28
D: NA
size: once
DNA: TGTGCCAGCAGTCCCGGGTCCTATGGCTACACCTTC
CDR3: CASSPGSYGYTF

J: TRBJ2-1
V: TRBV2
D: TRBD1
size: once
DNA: TGTGCCAGCAATCCGGGACAGGGTCACAATGAGCAGTTCTTC
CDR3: CASNPGQGHNEQFF

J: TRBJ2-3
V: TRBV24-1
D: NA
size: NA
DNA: TGTGCCACCAGTGAGGCAGGGGCTATCACAGATACGCAGTATTTT
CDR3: CATSEAGAITDTQYF

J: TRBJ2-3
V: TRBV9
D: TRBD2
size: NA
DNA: TGTGCCAGCAGCGTACTGTCCAGCGGGAGCGATACGCAGTATTTT
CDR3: CASSVLSSGSDTQYF

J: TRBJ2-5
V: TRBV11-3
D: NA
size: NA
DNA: TGTGCCAGCAGCTTAGAAGGTGCGCAGGCCCAGTACTTC
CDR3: CASSLEGAQAQYF

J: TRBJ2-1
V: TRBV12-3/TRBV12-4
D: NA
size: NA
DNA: TGTGCCAGCAGTTTGCGTTATGAGCAGTTCTTC
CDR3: CASSLRYEQFF

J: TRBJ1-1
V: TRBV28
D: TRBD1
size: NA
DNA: TGTGCCAGCACCGTAGACAGGGTCGACACTGAAGCTTTCTTT
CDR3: CASTVDRVDTEAFF

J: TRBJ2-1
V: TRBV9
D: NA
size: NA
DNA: TGTGCCAGCAGCCTCGGGGATGGCAGCTACAATGAGCAGTTCTTC
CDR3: CASSLGDGSYNEQFF

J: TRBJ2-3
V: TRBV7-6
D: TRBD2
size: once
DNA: TGTGCCAGCAGCTTAGCTAGCGGGGGGCTCACAGATACGCAGTATTTT
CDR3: CASSLASGGLTDTQYF

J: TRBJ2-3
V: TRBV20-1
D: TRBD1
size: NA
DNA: TGCAGTGCAAGTCCCGGGACAGGGGGCTCAGATACGCAGTATTTT
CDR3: CSASPGTGGSDTQYF

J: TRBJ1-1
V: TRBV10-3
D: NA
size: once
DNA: TGTGCCATCAGTGATGAGGTGGCTGGGACTGAAGCTTTCTTT
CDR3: CAISDEVAGTEAFF

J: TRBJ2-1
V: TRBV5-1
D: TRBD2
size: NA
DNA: TGCGCCAGCAGCTACGCTAGCGGGGGAAGAAATGAGCAGTTCTTC
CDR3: CASSYASGGRNEQFF

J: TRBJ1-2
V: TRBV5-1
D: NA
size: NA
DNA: TGCGCCAGCAGCAGGGGTTTGGATGGCTACACCTTC
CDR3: CASSRGLDGYTF

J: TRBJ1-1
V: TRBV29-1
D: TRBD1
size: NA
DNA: TGCAGCGTTTCCCCGACAGGGGGCATCGCTGAAGCTTTCTTT
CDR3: CSVSPTGGIAEAFF

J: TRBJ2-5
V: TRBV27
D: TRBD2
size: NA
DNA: TGTGCCAGCAGCACCGGGACTAGCGGGGGGCCGGGGACCCAGTACTTC
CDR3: CASSTGTSGGPGTQYF

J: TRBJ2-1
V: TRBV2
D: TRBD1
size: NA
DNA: TGTGCCAGCAGGACGGGACAGGGTGTAAACAATGAGCAGTTCTTC
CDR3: CASRTGQGVNNEQFF

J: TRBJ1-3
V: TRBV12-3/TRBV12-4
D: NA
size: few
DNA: TGTGCCAGCAGTCAATCTGGAAACACCATATATTTT
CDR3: CASSQSGNTIYF

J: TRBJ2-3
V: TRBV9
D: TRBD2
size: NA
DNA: TGTGCCAGCAGCGATATGCTAGCGGGAGGGCCAGATACGCAGTATTTT
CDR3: CASSDMLAGGPDTQYF

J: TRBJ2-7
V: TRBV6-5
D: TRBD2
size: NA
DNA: TGTGCCAGCATAGCGGGACTCTCCTACGAGCAGTACTTC
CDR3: CASIAGLSYEQYF

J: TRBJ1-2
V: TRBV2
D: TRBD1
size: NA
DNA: TGTGCCAGCAGGACAGGGTTAAGTGGTGGCTACACCTTC
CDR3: CASRTGLSGGYTF

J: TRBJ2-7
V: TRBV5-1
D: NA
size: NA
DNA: TGCGCCAGCAGCTTGGGGGGGGGCGCCGGAGCCGAGCAGTACTTC
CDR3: CASSLGGGAGAEQYF

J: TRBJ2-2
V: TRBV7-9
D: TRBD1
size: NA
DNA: TGTGCCTTCAAACGTCGACAGGGGGGAACCGGGGAGCTGTTTTTT
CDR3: CAFKRRQGGTGELFF

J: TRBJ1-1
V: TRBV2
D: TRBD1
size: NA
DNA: TGTGCCAGCAGTGCGACAGGGGCTAACACTGAAGCTTTCTTT
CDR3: CASSATGANTEAFF

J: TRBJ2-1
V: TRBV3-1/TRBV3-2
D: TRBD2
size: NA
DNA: TGTGCCAGCAGCCGGTACTCCGGAGCGGGAGGGCCTGGGACTGAGCAGTTCTTC
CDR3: CASSRYSGAGGPGTEQFF

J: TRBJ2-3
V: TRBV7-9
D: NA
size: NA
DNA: TGTGCCAGCAGCTTAGGGGACTTCACCACAGATACGCAGTATTTT
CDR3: CASSLGDFTTDTQYF

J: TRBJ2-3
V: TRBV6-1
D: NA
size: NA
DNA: TGTGCCAGCAGTGAGGGTAGCGCATCCACAGATACGCAGTATTTT
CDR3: CASSEGSASTDTQYF

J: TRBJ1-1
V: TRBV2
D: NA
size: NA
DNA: TGTGCCAGCAGTGGGCAGGGACAGAACACTGAAGCTTTCTTT
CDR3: CASSGQGQNTEAFF

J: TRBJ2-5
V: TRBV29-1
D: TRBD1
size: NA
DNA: TGCAGCGTTGCGACAGGGGCGAAAGAGACCCAGTACTTC
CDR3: CSVATGAKETQYF

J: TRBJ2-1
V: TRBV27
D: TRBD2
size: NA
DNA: TGTGCCGCCAAAGGGCAGGGAGGGTTAGAGGAGCAGTTCTTC
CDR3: CAAKGQGGLEEQFF

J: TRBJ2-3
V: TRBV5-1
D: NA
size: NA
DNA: TGCGCCAGCAGAAATCTAGCATCTAGCACAGATACGCAGTATTTT
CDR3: CASRNLASSTDTQYF

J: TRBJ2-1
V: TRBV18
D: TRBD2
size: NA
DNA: TGTGCCAGCTCACCACAAGAGGCTAGCGGGAGGTTCTACAATGAGCAGTTCTTC
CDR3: CASSPQEASGRFYNEQFF